This T cell receptor (beta chain) derives from a study of blood T cell repertoires in COVID-19. In the study overall: T cells, B-cell-depleted T cells, or PBMCs supplied cDNA or gDNA.

Libraries were prepared by immunoSEQ multiplex PCR; TCRdb keeps only in-frame clonotypes and omits some of them. The sample shows over 150,000 clones, 84% of them seen only once. V shed 2 bases, J shed 13 bases, and the junction held 16 bases outside the gene matches. This CDR3 has 15 amino acids. Per germline, CDR1 KGHSH and CDR2 LQKENI. The genes are TRBV18 and TRBJ1-1, with 7 bases matching TRBD1. The source material was peripheral blood. This TCR derives from a woman aged 80 or over with COVID-19, enrolled during active disease. CDR3 in amino acids: CASSPTTGTVGPLFF. Written as DNA, the CDR3 is TGTGCCAGCTCACCAACAACCGGGACAGTGGGCCCTCTTTTCTTT.